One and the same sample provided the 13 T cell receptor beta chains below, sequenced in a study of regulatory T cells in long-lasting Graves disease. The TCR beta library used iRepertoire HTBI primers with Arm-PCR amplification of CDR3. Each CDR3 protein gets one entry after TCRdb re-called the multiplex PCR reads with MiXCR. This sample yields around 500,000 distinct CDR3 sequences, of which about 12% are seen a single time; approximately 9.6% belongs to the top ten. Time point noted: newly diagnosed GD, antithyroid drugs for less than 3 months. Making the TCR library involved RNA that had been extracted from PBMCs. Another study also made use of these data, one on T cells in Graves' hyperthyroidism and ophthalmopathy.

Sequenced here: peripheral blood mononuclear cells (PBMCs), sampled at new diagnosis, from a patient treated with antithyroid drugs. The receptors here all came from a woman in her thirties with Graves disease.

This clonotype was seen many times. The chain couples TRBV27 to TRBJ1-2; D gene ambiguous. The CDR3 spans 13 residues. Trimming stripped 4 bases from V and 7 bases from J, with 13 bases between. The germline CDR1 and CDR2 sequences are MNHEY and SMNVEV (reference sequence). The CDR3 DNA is TGTGCCAGCAGTTCCAACCAAGCCGGTGGCTACACCTTC. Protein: CASSSNQAGGYTF.

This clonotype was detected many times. The CDR3, as DNA: TGTGCCAGCAGCTTAGCGACCGCCCTACTAGCAGATACGCAGTATTTT. It encodes CASSLATALLADTQYF. V and J are TRBV7-8 and TRBJ2-3, with D possibly matching TRBD2 (5 bases). Between the trimmed V and J ends, which lost 0 bases and 4 bases, there was a span of 14 bases. CDR3 length: 16 amino acids. Germline values: CDR1 SGHVS, CDR2 FQNEAQ.

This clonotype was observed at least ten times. The CDR3 DNA follows: TGTGCCAGCACCTTGGGGACAGACAATGAGCAGTTCTTC. Translated, it gives CASTLGTDNEQFF. The chain links TRBV13 to TRBJ2-1, with 7 positions matching TRBD1. The CDR3 consists of 13 residues. The V segment lost 7 bases and the J segment 5 bases; nucleotides outside the gene matches: 5. Germline loops: CDR1 PRHDT, CDR2 FYEKMQ (reference sequence).

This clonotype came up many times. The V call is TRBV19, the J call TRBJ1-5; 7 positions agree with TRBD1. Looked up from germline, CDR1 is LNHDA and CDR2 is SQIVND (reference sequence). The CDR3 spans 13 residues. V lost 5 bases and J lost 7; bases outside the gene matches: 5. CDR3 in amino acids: CASSVDRVQPQHF. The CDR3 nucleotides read TGTGCCAGTAGTGTCGACAGGGTACAGCCCCAGCATTTT.

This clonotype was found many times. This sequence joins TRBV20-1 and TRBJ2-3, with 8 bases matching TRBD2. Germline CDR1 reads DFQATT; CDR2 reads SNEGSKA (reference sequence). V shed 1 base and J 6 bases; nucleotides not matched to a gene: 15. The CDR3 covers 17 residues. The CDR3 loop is CSARGGKRRGEMDTQYF. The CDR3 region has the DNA TGCAGTGCTAGAGGCGGAAAGCGGCGGGGGGAGATGGATACGCAGTATTTT.

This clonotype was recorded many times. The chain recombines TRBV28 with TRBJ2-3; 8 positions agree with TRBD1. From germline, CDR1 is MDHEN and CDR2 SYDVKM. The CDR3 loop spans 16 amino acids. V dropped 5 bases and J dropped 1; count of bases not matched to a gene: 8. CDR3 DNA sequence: TGTGCCAGCAGTCCCGTACCGGGACAGGGCACAGATACGCAGTATTTT. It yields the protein CASSPVPGQGTDTQYF.

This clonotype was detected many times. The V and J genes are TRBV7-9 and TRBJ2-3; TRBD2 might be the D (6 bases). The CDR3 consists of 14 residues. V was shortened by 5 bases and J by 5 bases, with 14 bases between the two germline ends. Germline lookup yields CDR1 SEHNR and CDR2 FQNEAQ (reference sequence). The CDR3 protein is CASSPWGLKDTQYF. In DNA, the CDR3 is TGTGCCAGCAGCCCCTGGGGACTCAAAGATACGCAGTATTTT.

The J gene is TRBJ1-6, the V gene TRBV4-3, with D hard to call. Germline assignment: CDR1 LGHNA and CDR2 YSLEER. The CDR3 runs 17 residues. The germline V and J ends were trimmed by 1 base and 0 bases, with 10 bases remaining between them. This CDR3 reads CASSQVAASSYNSPLHF. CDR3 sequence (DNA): TGCGCCAGCAGCCAAGTGGCGGCGAGCTCCTATAATTCACCCCTCCACTTT.

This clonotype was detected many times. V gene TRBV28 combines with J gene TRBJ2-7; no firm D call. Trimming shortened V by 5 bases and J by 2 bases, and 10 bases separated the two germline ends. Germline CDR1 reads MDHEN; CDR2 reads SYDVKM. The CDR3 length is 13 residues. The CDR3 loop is CASSPPVTYEQYF. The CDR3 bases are TGTGCCAGCAGTCCACCTGTCACCTACGAGCAGTACTTC.

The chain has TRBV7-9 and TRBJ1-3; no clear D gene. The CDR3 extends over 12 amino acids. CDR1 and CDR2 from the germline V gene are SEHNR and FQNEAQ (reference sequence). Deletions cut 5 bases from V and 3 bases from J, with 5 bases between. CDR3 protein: CASSPYGNTIYF. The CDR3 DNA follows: TGTGCCAGCAGCCCGTATGGAAACACCATATATTTT.

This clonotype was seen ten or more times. The CDR3 spells CAADHAQTNTEAFF. CDR3 nucleotides: TGTGCCGCCGATCACGCACAAACGAACACTGAAGCTTTCTTT. The chain uses TRBV30 and TRBJ1-1; D remains ambiguous. This CDR3 is 14 amino acids long. V shed 8 bases and J shed 1 base, with 17 bases lying between them. From germline, CDR1 is GTSNPN and CDR2 SVGIG (reference sequence).

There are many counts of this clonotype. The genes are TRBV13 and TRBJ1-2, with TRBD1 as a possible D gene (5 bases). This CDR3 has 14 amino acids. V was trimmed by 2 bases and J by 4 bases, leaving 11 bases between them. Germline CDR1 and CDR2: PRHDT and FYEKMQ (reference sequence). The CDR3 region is CASSLTGRSYGYTF. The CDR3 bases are TGTGCCAGCAGCTTAACGGGGCGAAGCTATGGCTACACCTTC.

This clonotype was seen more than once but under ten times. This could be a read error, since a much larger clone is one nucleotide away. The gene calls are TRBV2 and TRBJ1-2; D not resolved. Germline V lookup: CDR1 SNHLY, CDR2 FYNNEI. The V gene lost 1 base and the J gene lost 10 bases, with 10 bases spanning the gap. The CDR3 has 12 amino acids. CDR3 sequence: CASSEGRDDYTF. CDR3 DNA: TGTGCCAGCAGTGAAGGGCGTGATGACTACACCTTC. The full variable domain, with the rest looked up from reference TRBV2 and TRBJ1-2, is EPEVTQTPSHQVTQMGQEVILRCVPISNHLYFYWYRQILGQKVEFLVSFYNNEISEKSEIFDDQFSVERPDGSNFTLKIRSTKLEDSAMYFCASSEGRDDYTFGSGTRLTVV.